This TCR beta chain was recovered during a study of T-cell memory formation after mild COVID-19. 5'RACE primed from the constant segment yielded TCR alpha and TCR beta cDNA libraries bearing sample barcodes and UMIs. TCRdb re-analysed the 5' RACE reads in MiXCR, keeping a single row per CDR3 protein. The sample consists of about 360,000 distinct CDR3 sequences, approximately 12% of them appearing once. This clonotype was counted between two and nine times. What it recognizes is unknown. Looked up from germline, CDR1 is MGHRA and CDR2 is YSYEKL. V lost 7 bases, J lost 3 bases, and 9 bases stayed unmatched. The CDR3 has 16 amino acids. Study observations and caveats: Day 15 to 85 contractors were CD4/CD8 balanced; later expanders leaned CD4+. Cross-reactive memory seemingly joined, as some responding clones were found in pre-infection memory. CD4+ contracting clones lay mainly in CM and EM, CD8+ ones in EMRA.

Sequences were obtained from PBMCs or a T cell subset sorted from them (not recorded which). The chain joins TRBV4-1 to TRBJ1-1; 12 bases align to TRBD1. This receptor was identified in a man in his late teens or twenties who had mild COVID-19 (a few samples of this study predate the infection). Cell type and time point are not known. CDR3 in DNA: TGCGCCAGCAAAACTCCGGGACAGGGGGCTCACACTGAAGCTTTCTTT. Its protein product is CASKTPGQGAHTEAFF.